This T cell receptor beta chain was identified in a study of blood T cell repertoires in COVID-19 (dated by TCRdb to about 2020). In the study overall: Collaborator samples came from the United States, Italy and Spain and covered acute and convalescent phases of COVID-19. The prospective study material was composed of cDNA or gDNA derived from T cells, B-cell-depleted T cells, or PBMCs. Sample metadata almost always included a de-identified subject ID, COVID-19 status, age in years and sex. The dataset comprised deeply sampled blood TCRbeta repertoires from subjects exposed to, actively infected with, or recovered from COVID-19. Where HLA class I and class II types were available, the types were taken from metadata supplied by the sample provider, not from assay-based typing. Samples came from the ongoing ImmuneRACE study (first 160 participants) plus 1,254 subjects from 6 global collaborators. The repertoires were released in a freely available public database intended as a resource for research on the immune response to SARS-CoV-2. Study-wide conclusions, independent of this receptor: Clinical and demographic metadata were provided uncurated, with the amount varying by source and participant.

This clone was counted a single time. No cognate antigen has been identified for it. There are no base qualities to consult, and no much larger clone falls within one base. Collaborating institutions collected whole blood in K2EDTA tubes following their own protocols. For TCRbeta analysis, collaborator samples were shipped as frozen whole blood, as isolated PBMCs, or as DNA extracted from either sample type. TCRbeta CDR3 regions were amplified from genomic DNA using the immunoSEQ Assay, a bias-controlled multiplex PCR. The authors' analysis ran thus. Nucleated cell counts per sample were estimated from amplification of reference gene primers within the assay. To quantify the absolute abundance of each unique TCRbeta CDR3 rearrangement, sequence reads were collapsed and filtered. Productive Simpson clonality was computed per sample as the square root of Simpson's diversity index over productive rearrangements. As stored in TCRdb, this immuneACCESS dataset retains in-frame rearrangements with V and J assigned. A fraction of the clones does not appear; measured against another copy, unresolved V genes explain less than half of the discrepancy, and the remainder lacks a known reason. The D gene and trimming were derived from the DNA, and the V and J assignments and clone size from that table. Here the sample has about 380,000 clones; less than 85% occur a single time. The ten most abundant clones make up about 3.6% of the sample.

The sample comprised peripheral blood. The sequence came from a woman under 30 with acute or convalescent COVID-19.

The nucleotide sequence is given as TGTGCCAGCAGTACCCAATCCGGGACAGGGGCCCCCTATAGCAATCAGCCCCAGCATTTT. This yields the protein CASSTQSGTGAPYSNQPQHF. The sequence is built from TRBV27 and TRBJ1-5; the central 10 bases match TRBD1. CDR1 is given as MNHEY and CDR2 as SMNVEV, both from the germline V gene (reference sequence). V loses 5 bases at its end and J loses 0 bases; junction bases beyond the gene matches: 16. Spanning cysteine to phenylalanine, the CDR3 consists of 20 amino acids. Here the CDR3 DNA is all that survives: 60 bases in frame from base 1.